This T cell receptor beta chain was sequenced during a study of cytomegalovirus exposure and HLA in healthy donors. Note on this clone: As yet, its antigen is unknown.

13 Jbeta primers and 60 Vbeta primers were used for the PCR. The protocol was immunoSEQ multiplex PCR, while the TCRdb copy is restricted to in-frame clones and leaves out a portion. The data contain approximately 220,000 clones, over 80% of them singletons. Study-wide findings and caveats: Cytomegalovirus-associated TCR beta chains were listed, numbering some 150. TCR beta sequences reportedly predicted the HLA-A and HLA-B alleles of most subjects accurately. It was in a later analysis that TCR association rates were seen to vary by HLA locus, highest for DRB1 and lowest for HLA-C. An analysis was carried out at a later point. It showed that HLA-associated TCR beta chains were more clonally expanded than equally common non-associated chains.

Trimming cost V 3 bases and J 2 bases, with 7 bases left between them. The V gene's germline CDR1 is MNHNS and CDR2 SASEGT. The CDR3 contains 13 residues. Material: PBMCs. This TCR was sampled from a boy aged 2 to 10 in good health and CMV-seronegative. J is TRBJ1-2 and V is TRBV6-1; D unresolved. The CDR3 loop is CASSDRRNYGYTF. The CDR3 bases are TGTGCCAGCAGTGACAGGAGGAACTATGGCTACACCTTC.